These 27 T cell receptor beta chains came from one sample sequenced in a study of T cell changes during pregnancy in multiple sclerosis. Assay: immunoSEQ multiplex PCR; the TCRdb copy retains only in-frame clones and omits some. The table has about 59,000 clones, about 93% seen once. Here the sequenced sample was CD8+ T cells from peripheral blood mononuclear cells, taken in the third trimester of pregnancy. These receptors were obtained from a female donor with multiple sclerosis, enrolled in a pregnancy study.

V usage is TRBV27 and J usage is TRBJ2-7; 8 bases are a match to TRBD2. CDR1 and CDR2 from the germline V gene are MNHEY and SMNVEV (reference sequence). After removal of 6 bases from V and 3 bases from J, the junction contained 10 bases not matched to a gene. The length of the CDR3 is 15 residues. CDR3 DNA: TGTGCCAGCAGGGGACCCAGCGGGAGTATCTACGAGCAGTACTTC. Protein sequence: CASRGPSGSIYEQYF.

The chain joins TRBV13 to TRBJ2-3; 10 bases line up with TRBD1. The CDR3 is made up of 16 amino acids. Germline values: CDR1 PRHDT, CDR2 FYEKMQ (reference sequence). V lost 4 bases and J lost 4; bases outside the gene matches: 8. For the CDR3, the DNA is TGTGCCAGCAGCTCTCCCGGGACAGGGGATGCAGATACGCAGTATTTT. Translation gives CASSSPGTGDADTQYF.

V usage is TRBV5-1 and J usage is TRBJ2-1; TRBD2 aligns across 8 bases. CDR3 length equals 17 residues. The germline V gene encodes CDR1 SGHRS and CDR2 YFSETQ. J gave up 2 bases and V 1 base, and 8 bases lay outside the gene matches. Here the CDR3 DNA reads TGCGCCAGCAGCTTGCATAGTAGCGGGACCGCCTACAATGAGCAGTTCTTC. This encodes CASSLHSSGTAYNEQFF. Drawing the rest from reference TRBV5-1 and TRBJ2-1, the complete variable domain is KAGVTQTPRYLIKTRGQQVTLSCSPISGHRSVSWYQQTPGQGLQFLFEYFSETQRNKGNFPGRFSGRQFSNSRSEMNVSTLELGDSALYLCASSLHSSGTAYNEQFFGPGTRLTVL.

CDR3 DNA: TGTGCCAGCAGTCCCAACCCGGGTCAGCCCCAGCATTTT. It yields the protein CASSPNPGQPQHF. The chain combines TRBV2 with TRBJ1-5; no clear D gene. Germline CDR1 and CDR2: SNHLY and FYNNEI. Trimming left V 5 bases short and J 6 bases short, with 11 bases between. The CDR3 totals 13 residues.

V usage is TRBV7-9 and J usage is TRBJ2-1; tentatively, D is TRBD2 (5 bases). V shed 1 base and J shed 8 bases, with 12 bases lying between them. Germline CDR1 and CDR2: SEHNR and FQNEAQ (reference sequence). This CDR3 spans 14 amino acids. CDR3 sequence: CASSLEQRTHEQFF. Written as DNA, the CDR3 is TGTGCCAGCAGCTTAGAGCAGCGGACTCATGAGCAGTTCTTC. Variable domain in full (rest from reference TRBV7-9 and TRBJ2-1): DTGVSQNPRHKITKRGQNVTFRCDPISEHNRLYWYRQTLGQGPEFLTYFQNEAQLEKSRLLSDRFSAERPKGSFSTLEIQRTEQGDSAMYLCASSLEQRTHEQFFGPGTRLTVL.

This sequence joins TRBV4-2 and TRBJ1-5; 8 nucleotides match TRBD1. Looked up from germline, CDR1 is LGHNA and CDR2 is YNFKEQ. This CDR3 has 16 residues. Losses at the gene ends were 0 bases for V and 1 base for J; bases not matched to a gene: 2. CDR3 bases: TGTGCCAGCAGCCAAGATAGGACAGGGAGCAATCAGCCCCAGCATTTT. Translating gives CASSQDRTGSNQPQHF.

The chain links TRBV5-1 to TRBJ2-1; 9 nucleotides match TRBD1. With 2 bases clipped from V and 8 bases from J, the junction kept 8 bases outside the gene matches. From germline, CDR1 is SGHRS and CDR2 YFSETQ. The CDR3 loop spans 15 amino acids. The CDR3, as DNA: TGCGCCAGCAGCTTTACAGGGGGCGGCTCCGATGAGCAGTTCTTC. This codes for CASSFTGGGSDEQFF. Looking up the rest from reference TRBV5-1 and TRBJ2-1 gives the full variable domain: KAGVTQTPRYLIKTRGQQVTLSCSPISGHRSVSWYQQTPGQGLQFLFEYFSETQRNKGNFPGRFSGRQFSNSRSEMNVSTLELGDSALYLCASSFTGGGSDEQFFGPGTRLTVL.

On this clone itself: Within the sample, other DNA sequences also encode this same CDR3. The V gene is TRBV27, the J gene TRBJ1-1, with D uncertain. The V and J ends lost 4 bases and 1 base respectively, with 4 bases between them. CDR3 length: 12 residues. Germline assignment: CDR1 MNHEY and CDR2 SMNVEV (reference sequence). Written as DNA, the CDR3 is TGTGCCAGCAGTTCAGGGAACACTGAAGCTTTCTTT. It codes for CASSSGNTEAFF.

In its sample, this clone was seen once. The gene calls are TRBV30 and TRBJ1-1, with D perhaps TRBD1 (5 bases). Trimming left V 5 bases short and J 4 bases short, with 11 bases between. The CDR3 is 12 amino acids. CDR1 and CDR2 from the germline V gene are GTSNPN and SVGIG (reference sequence). The CDR3 is CAWGADRTEAFF. The CDR3 DNA reads as TGTGCCTGGGGGGCGGACCGCACTGAAGCTTTCTTT. The full variable domain, its missing parts supplied by reference TRBV30 and TRBJ1-1, is SQTIHQWPATLVQPVGSPLSLECTVEGTSNPNLYWYRQAAGRGLQLLFYSVGIGQISSEVPQNLSASRPQDRQFILSSKKLLLSDSGFYLCAWGADRTEAFFGQGTRLTVV.

This rearrangement joins TRBV27 to TRBJ2-7; 7 positions match TRBD1. Germline CDR1 and CDR2: MNHEY and SMNVEV (reference sequence). V lost 0 bases to trimming and J lost 1 base; unmatched junction nucleotides: 3. The CDR3 runs 15 residues. The CDR3 reads CASSLSRTGSYEQYF. CDR3 nucleotide sequence: TGTGCCAGCAGTTTATCAAGGACAGGATCCTACGAGCAGTACTTC.

The CDR3 DNA reads as TGTGCCAGCAGCACCCACCGAGGGGGCTACACCTTC. Amino acids: CASSTHRGGYTF. The chain is built from TRBV13 and TRBJ1-2; D is unresolved. V was shortened by 5 bases and J by 8 bases, with 12 bases between the two germline ends. CDR1 PRHDT and CDR2 FYEKMQ come from the germline V gene (reference sequence). This CDR3 is 12 amino acids long. Complete variable domain (other parts from reference TRBV13 and TRBJ1-2): AAGVIQSPRHLIKEKRETATLKCYPIPRHDTVYWYQQGPGQDPQFLISFYEKMQSDKGSIPDRFSAQQFSDYHSELNMSSLELGDSALYFCASSTHRGGYTFGSGTRLTVV.

This rearrangement joins TRBV28 to TRBJ2-7, with 8 bases lining up with TRBD1. J gave up 6 bases and V 6 bases, and 16 bases lay outside the gene matches. The CDR3 is 16 residues long. CDR1 and CDR2 (germline): MDHEN, SYDVKM. The CDR3 DNA follows: TGTGCCAGCAGATCCACAAGGGACAGGCCATCCCCCGAGCAGTACTTC. This encodes CASRSTRDRPSPEQYF.

The gene calls are TRBV4-3 and TRBJ1-4; D is possibly TRBD1 (6 bases). CDR1 is LGHNA and CDR2 is YSLEER in the germline V gene. V gave up 0 bases and J gave up 6 bases, with 14 bases separating them. The CDR3 has 16 amino acids. The CDR3 reads CASSQDYQGMDEKLFF. CDR3 in DNA: TGCGCCAGCAGCCAAGACTATCAGGGGATGGATGAAAAACTGTTTTTT.

The chain combines TRBV14 with TRBJ1-1, with 8 bases fitting TRBD1. Germline trimming cut 4 bases from V and 3 bases from J; bases unmatched to any gene: 13. CDR3 length: 17 residues. Per germline, CDR1 SGHDN and CDR2 FVKESK. The CDR3 bases are TGTGCCAGCAGCCCAACAGGACAGGGCGGGTGGGACACTGAAGCTTTCTTT. This sequence encodes CASSPTGQGGWDTEAFF.

J is TRBJ1-1 and V is TRBV2; no clear D. CDR3 size: 13 residues. Germline V CDR1 and CDR2: SNHLY, FYNNEI. V was cut by 8 bases and J by 7 bases, with 17 bases left in between. The CDR3 is CASRDGQTFEAFF. As DNA, the CDR3 is TGTGCCAGCCGCGACGGTCAGACATTTGAAGCTTTCTTT.

The chain joins TRBV10-2 to TRBJ1-1; no firm D call. The CDR3 loop spans 12 amino acids. Trimming cost V 4 bases and J 1 base, with 4 bases left between them. Germline CDR1 WSHSY, CDR2 SAAADI. DNA of the CDR3: TGCGCCAGCAGTGGAGGGAACACTGAAGCTTTCTTT. This translates into CASSGGNTEAFF.

This rearrangement joins TRBV5-4 to TRBJ2-1, with D possibly matching TRBD1 (6 bases). The V gene lost 4 bases and the J gene lost 7 bases, with 18 bases spanning the gap. Germline assignment: CDR1 SGHNT and CDR2 YYREEE (reference sequence). The CDR3 totals 15 residues. Here the CDR3 DNA reads TGTGCCAGCAGCCCAGGGACACCCCCGTGGAATGAGCAGTTCTTC. Its protein is CASSPGTPPWNEQFF.

The chain joins TRBV4-1 to TRBJ1-5; possible D gene TRBD1, 5 bases. Per the germline V gene, CDR1 is MGHRA and CDR2 is YSYEKL. The length of the CDR3 is 15 residues. Trimming took 0 bases from V and 5 from J, leaving 11 bases between them. The CDR3 coding sequence is TGCGCCAGCAGCCAAGACGACGGGGGGTATCAGCCCCAGCATTTT. Encoded protein: CASSQDDGGYQPQHF.

The rearrangement uses TRBV9 and TRBJ1-1; 7 bases line up with TRBD1. The CDR3 contains 15 residues. CDR1 is SGDLS and CDR2 is YYNGEE in the germline V gene. The V segment lost 0 bases and the J segment 2 bases; nucleotides outside the gene matches: 4. DNA for the CDR3: TGTGCCAGCAGCGTAGGGACAGGATTAAACACTGAAGCTTTCTTT. Amino acids: CASSVGTGLNTEAFF.

The V gene is TRBV6-1, the J gene TRBJ1-4; a possible D gene is TRBD1 (5 bases). The CDR3 extends over 16 amino acids. The V end was cut by 0 bases, the J end by 7 bases, with 15 bases between. Germline V lookup: CDR1 MNHNS, CDR2 SASEGT. The CDR3 is CASSEAVQSRGEKLFF. The CDR3 DNA follows: TGTGCCAGCAGTGAAGCCGTCCAGTCTAGGGGTGAAAAACTGTTTTTT.

The chain joins TRBV9 to TRBJ2-3; TRBD1 aligns across 9 bases. After removal of 3 bases from V and 4 bases from J, the junction contained 12 bases not matched to a gene. Germline CDR1 SGDLS, CDR2 YYNGEE. The CDR3 covers 17 residues. DNA of the CDR3: TGTGCCAGCAGCGAGCCACAGGGGGCACTTCGGGCAGATACGCAGTATTTT. Residues: CASSEPQGALRADTQYF.

The chain employs TRBV7-2 and TRBJ2-3; 9 nucleotides agree with TRBD1. There are 16 residues in the CDR3. CDR1 is SGHTA and CDR2 is FQGNSA in the germline V gene. With 2 bases clipped from V and 2 bases from J, the junction kept 5 bases outside the gene matches. CDR3 loop: CASSLRDRALTDTQYF. The DNA of the CDR3 is TGTGCCAGCAGCTTACGGGACAGGGCCCTCACAGATACGCAGTATTTT.

The chain is built from TRBV13 and TRBJ1-4; D is unresolved. Per the germline V gene, CDR1 is PRHDT and CDR2 is FYEKMQ (reference sequence). Trimming pared 3 bases from V and 5 bases from J, leaving 10 bases between. CDR3 length: 14 residues. The CDR3 DNA sequence: TGTGCCAGCAGCTTGGGCTCCGGAAATGAAAAACTGTTTTTT. Amino acids: CASSLGSGNEKLFF.

The V and J genes are TRBV9 and TRBJ2-5; a possible D gene is TRBD2 (6 bases). Trimming removed 0 bases at V and 1 base at J, with 10 bases between. Germline V gene lookup returns CDR1 SGDLS and CDR2 YYNGEE. This CDR3 has 15 amino acids. The CDR3 coding sequence is TGTGCCAGCAGCGTAGGGCTAGCGACCCAAGAGACCCAGTACTTC. Residues: CASSVGLATQETQYF.

The V gene is TRBV9, the J gene TRBJ2-2; possible D gene TRBD1, 6 bases. Trimming took 4 bases from V and 7 from J, leaving 14 bases between them. The CDR3 is 14 residues long. Germline V gives CDR1 SGDLS, CDR2 YYNGEE. CDR3 residues: CASSPHRDGGELFF. The CDR3 region has the DNA TGTGCCAGCAGCCCTCACAGGGACGGCGGGGAGCTGTTTTTT.

Turning to this clone: This sample also contains other DNA sequences that code for the same CDR3. The V and J genes are TRBV29-1 and TRBJ1-1; D gene unclear. CDR3 size: 15 residues. V was cut by 0 bases and J by 4 bases, with 15 bases left in between. Germline lookup yields CDR1 SQVTM and CDR2 ANQGSEA. The CDR3 is CSVEDRRTGSTEAFF. DNA for the CDR3: TGCAGCGTTGAAGATCGCAGGACGGGGTCCACTGAAGCTTTCTTT.

The rearrangement links TRBV7-9 to TRBJ2-5, with TRBD1 matching over 7 bases. CDR1 and CDR2 from the germline V gene are SEHNR and FQNEAQ (reference sequence). This CDR3 is 15 amino acids long. Unmatched junction bases numbered 13, after V lost 8 bases and J lost 4 bases. The CDR3 bases are TGTGCCAGCGGCCTCTTCGAGGGGGCAGGAGAGACCCAGTACTTC. As protein: CASGLFEGAGETQYF.